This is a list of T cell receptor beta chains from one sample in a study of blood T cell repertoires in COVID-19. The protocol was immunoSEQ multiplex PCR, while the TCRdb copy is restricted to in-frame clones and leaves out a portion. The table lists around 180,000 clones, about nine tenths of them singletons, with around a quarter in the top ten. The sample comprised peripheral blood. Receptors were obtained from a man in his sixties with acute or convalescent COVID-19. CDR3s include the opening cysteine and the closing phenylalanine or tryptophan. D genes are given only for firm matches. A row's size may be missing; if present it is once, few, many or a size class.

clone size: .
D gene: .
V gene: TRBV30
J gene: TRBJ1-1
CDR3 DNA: TGTGCCTGGAGTGTAGGACAACTGAACACTGAAGCTTTCTTT
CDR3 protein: CAWSVGQLNTEAFF

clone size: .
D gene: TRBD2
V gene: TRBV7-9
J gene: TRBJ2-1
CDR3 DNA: TGTGCCAGCAGCTTAGGATCTAGCGGGGCGGTTGAGCAGTTCTTC
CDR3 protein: CASSLGSSGAVEQFF

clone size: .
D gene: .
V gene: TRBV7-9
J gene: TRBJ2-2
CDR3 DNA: TGTGCCAGCAGCAAGGGGGCGAACACCGGGGAGCTGTTTTTT
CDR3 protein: CASSKGANTGELFF

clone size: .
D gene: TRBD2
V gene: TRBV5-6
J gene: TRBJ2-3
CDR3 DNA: TGTGCCAGCAGCTTCGGACTAGCGGGAGTGACAGATACGCAGTATTTT
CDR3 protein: CASSFGLAGVTDTQYF

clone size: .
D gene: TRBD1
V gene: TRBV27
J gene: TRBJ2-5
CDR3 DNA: TGTGCCAGCAGTTTATCGACAGGGGGTCAAGAGACCCAGTACTTC
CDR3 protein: CASSLSTGGQETQYF

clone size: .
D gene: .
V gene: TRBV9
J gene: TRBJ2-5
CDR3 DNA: TGTGCCAGCAGCCCACCCCCGACAGCACATTTCCAAGAGACCCAGTACTTC
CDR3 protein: CASSPPPTAHFQETQYF

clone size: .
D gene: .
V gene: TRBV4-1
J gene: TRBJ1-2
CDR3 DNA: TGCGCCAGCAGCCCCAGGGAACAGACAACCACCCTCTATGGCTACACCTTC
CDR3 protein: CASSPREQTTTLYGYTF

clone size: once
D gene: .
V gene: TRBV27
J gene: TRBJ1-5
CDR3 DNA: TGTGCCAGCAGTTTTTGGGGAGCGGGACAGCCCCAGCATTTT
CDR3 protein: CASSFWGAGQPQHF

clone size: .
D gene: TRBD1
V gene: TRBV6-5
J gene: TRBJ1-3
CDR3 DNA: TGTGCCAGCAGTCATCGACAGGGGATGGGAAACACCATATATTTT
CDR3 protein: CASSHRQGMGNTIYF

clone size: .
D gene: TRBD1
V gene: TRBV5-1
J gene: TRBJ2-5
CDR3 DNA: TGCGCCAGCAGCCCTGGGACAGTCCAAGAGACCCAGTACTTC
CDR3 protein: CASSPGTVQETQYF

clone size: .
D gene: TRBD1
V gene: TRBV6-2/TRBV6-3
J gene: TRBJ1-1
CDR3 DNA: TGTGCCAGCAGTACGACAGGGGGCTTCACTGAAGCTTTCTTT
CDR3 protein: CASSTTGGFTEAFF

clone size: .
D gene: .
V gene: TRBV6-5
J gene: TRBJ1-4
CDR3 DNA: TGTGCCAGCAGTTACTCGGTAGACATTAATGAAAAACTGTTTTTT
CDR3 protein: CASSYSVDINEKLFF

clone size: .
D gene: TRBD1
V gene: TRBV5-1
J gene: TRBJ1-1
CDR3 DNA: TGCGCCAGCAGGCACACAGGGGGTTGGACTGAAGCTTTCTTT
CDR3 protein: CASRHTGGWTEAFF

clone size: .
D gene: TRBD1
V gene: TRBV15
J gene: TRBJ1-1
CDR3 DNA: TGTGCCACCAGAAGACAGGGGAACACTGAAGCTTTCTTT
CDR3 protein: CATRRQGNTEAFF

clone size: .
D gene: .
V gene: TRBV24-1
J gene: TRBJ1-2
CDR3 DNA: TGTGCCACCAGCCCTCAGGGAATAGAATATGGCTACACCTTC
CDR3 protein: CATSPQGIEYGYTF

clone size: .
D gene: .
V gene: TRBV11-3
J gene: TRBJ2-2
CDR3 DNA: TGTGCCAGCAGCTACGACAGCAACACCGGGGAGCTGTTTTTT
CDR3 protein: CASSYDSNTGELFF

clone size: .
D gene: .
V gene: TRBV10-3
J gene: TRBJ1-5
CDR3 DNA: TGTGCCATCAGTGAGTCGGGAGGCAATCAGCCCCAGCATTTT
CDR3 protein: CAISESGGNQPQHF

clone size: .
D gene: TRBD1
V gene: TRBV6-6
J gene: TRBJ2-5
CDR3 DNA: TGTGCCAGCAGACCACTCCGGGACAGGGCGCCGACCCAGTACTTC
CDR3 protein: CASRPLRDRAPTQYF

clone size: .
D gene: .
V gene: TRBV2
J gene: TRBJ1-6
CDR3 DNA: TGTGCCAGCAGTGAAGCAGGGGGTTCACCCCTCCACTTT
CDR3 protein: CASSEAGGSPLHF

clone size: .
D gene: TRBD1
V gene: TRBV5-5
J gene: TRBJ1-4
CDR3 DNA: TGTGCCAGCAGCTTTGCTTACAGGGGGGAAAAACTGTTTTTT
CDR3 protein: CASSFAYRGEKLFF

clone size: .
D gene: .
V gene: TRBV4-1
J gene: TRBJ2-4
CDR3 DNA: TGCGCCAGCAGCCAAGATCGGACCCCGGGGAGAGACATTCAGTACTTC
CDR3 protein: CASSQDRTPGRDIQYF

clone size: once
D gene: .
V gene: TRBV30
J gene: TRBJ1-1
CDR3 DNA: TGTGCCTGGAGTGTTATCACTGAAGCTTTCTTT
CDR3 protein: CAWSVITEAFF

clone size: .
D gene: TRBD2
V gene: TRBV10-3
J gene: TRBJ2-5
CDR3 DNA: TGTGCCACCGCGGGGACTAGCGGGGTGGCAGAGACCCAGTACTTC
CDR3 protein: CATAGTSGVAETQYF

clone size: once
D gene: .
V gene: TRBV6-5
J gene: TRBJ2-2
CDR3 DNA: TGTGCCAGCACCTTGCAGGGGGAGCTGTTTTTT
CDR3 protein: CASTLQGELFF

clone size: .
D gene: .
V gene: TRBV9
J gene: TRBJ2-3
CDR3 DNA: TGTGCCAGCAGCGTTAGCCTCCAAAGTACCAACACAGATACGCAGTATTTT
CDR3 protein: CASSVSLQSTNTDTQYF

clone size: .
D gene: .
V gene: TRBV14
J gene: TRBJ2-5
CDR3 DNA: TGTGCCAGCAGCCAAGACTGGGGGCGTCAAGAGACCCAGTACTTC
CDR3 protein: CASSQDWGRQETQYF

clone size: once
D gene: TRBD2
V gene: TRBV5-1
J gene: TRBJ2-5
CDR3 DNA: TGCGCCAGCAGGCCACCCGGACTAGCGGGAGGAGGAGAGACCCAGTACTTC
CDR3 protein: CASRPPGLAGGGETQYF